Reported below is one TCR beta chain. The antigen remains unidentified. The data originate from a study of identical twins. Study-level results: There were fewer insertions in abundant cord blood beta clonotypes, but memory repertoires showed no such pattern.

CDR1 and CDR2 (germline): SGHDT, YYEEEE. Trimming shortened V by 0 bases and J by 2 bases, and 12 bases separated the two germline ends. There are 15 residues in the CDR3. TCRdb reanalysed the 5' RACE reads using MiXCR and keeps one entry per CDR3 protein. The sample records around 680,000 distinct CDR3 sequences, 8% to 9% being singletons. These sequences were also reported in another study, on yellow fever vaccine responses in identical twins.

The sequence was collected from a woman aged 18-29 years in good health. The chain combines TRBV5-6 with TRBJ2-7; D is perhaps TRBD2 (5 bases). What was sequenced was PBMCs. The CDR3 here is CASSLVLVTTYEQYF. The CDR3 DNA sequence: TGTGCCAGCAGCTTGGTCTTAGTGACTACCTACGAGCAGTACTTC.